Each of the 21 T cell receptor beta chains below was sequenced from the same sample in a study of PD-1 blockade in mismatch repair-deficient tumors. Sequencing used immunoSEQ multiplex PCR; TCRdb keeps in-frame clones, though not all of them. This sample carries some 120,000 clones, roughly 86% of them seen once, and the ten largest clones take about 12%. Sequences were derived from peripheral blood, sampled approximately 72 weeks after starting pembrolizumab. All receptors derive from an adult with mismatch repair-deficient cancer.

The genes are TRBV6-6 and TRBJ1-4, with D tentatively TRBD1 (5 bases). The germline V and J ends were trimmed by 5 bases and 2 bases, with 12 bases remaining between them. Germline assignment: CDR1 MNHNY and CDR2 SVGAGI (reference sequence). The CDR3 totals 15 residues. This CDR3 is CASSDSGRTNEKLFF. CDR3 sequence (DNA): TGTGCCAGCAGTGACAGTGGCAGGACTAATGAAAAACTGTTTTTT.

This chain joins TRBV4-1 and TRBJ1-1; D remains unclear. The CDR3 totals 12 residues. Germline CDR1 and CDR2: MGHRA and YSYEKL. The V end was cut by 6 bases, the J end by 1 base, with 6 bases between. The CDR3 is CASRGTNTEAFF. In nucleotides, the CDR3 is TGCGCCAGCAGGGGAACGAACACTGAAGCTTTCTTT.

This chain connects TRBV15 to TRBJ1-1, with D uncertain. This CDR3 spans 14 amino acids. Germline-derived CDR1 and CDR2 are LNHNV and YYDKDF (reference sequence). Trimming took off 1 base at V and 3 bases at J, with 9 bases between the two ends. The CDR3 loop is CATSRVYEDTEAFF. The CDR3 DNA reads as TGTGCCACCAGCAGAGTGTACGAGGACACTGAAGCTTTCTTT.

This rearrangement joins TRBV11-2 to TRBJ2-2, with 9 bases that match TRBD2. The germline V gene has CDR1 SGHAT and CDR2 FQNNGV. The CDR3 totals 17 residues. Unmatched junction bases numbered 13, after V lost 5 bases and J lost 6 bases. The CDR3 region is CASSPGAGGFLSGELFF. CDR3 coding DNA: TGTGCCAGCAGCCCGGGGGCGGGAGGGTTTTTATCCGGGGAGCTGTTTTTT.

A few counts support this clone. This chain uses TRBV27 with TRBJ2-5, with a weak D call TRBD1 (5 bases). The germline CDR1 and CDR2 sequences are MNHEY and SMNVEV (reference sequence). V shed 2 bases and J shed 5 bases, with 12 bases lying between them. The CDR3 is 14 amino acids. CDR3 residues: CASSLTQGGETQYF. DNA for the CDR3: TGTGCCAGCAGTTTAACTCAGGGTGGTGAGACCCAGTACTTC.

The V call is TRBV7-9, the J call TRBJ2-1; possible D gene TRBD1, 8 bases. V shed 7 bases and J shed 7 bases, with 17 bases lying between them. This CDR3 has 14 amino acids. The germline V gene encodes CDR1 SEHNR and CDR2 FQNEAQ (reference sequence). The CDR3 reads CASTGRTGINEQFF. DNA for the CDR3: TGTGCCAGCACCGGGAGGACAGGGATAAATGAGCAGTTCTTC. Full variable domain (rest looked up from reference TRBV7-9 and TRBJ2-1): DTGVSQNPRHKITKRGQNVTFRCDPISEHNRLYWYRQTLGQGPEFLTYFQNEAQLEKSRLLSDRFSAERPKGSFSTLEIQRTEQGDSAMYLCASTGRTGINEQFFGPGTRLTVL.

The rearrangement links TRBV2 to TRBJ1-3; D unresolved. Looked up from germline, CDR1 is SNHLY and CDR2 is FYNNEI. Trimming cost V 3 bases and J 2 bases, with 5 bases left between them. The CDR3 is made up of 13 amino acids. The CDR3 loop reads CASSDWTGNTIYF. As DNA, the CDR3 is TGTGCCAGCAGTGACTGGACTGGAAACACCATATATTTT.

This chain links TRBV6-5 with TRBJ2-7, with D maybe TRBD1 (6 bases). Trimming stripped 4 bases from V and 5 bases from J, with 18 bases between. The CDR3 is made up of 15 amino acids. Germline V lookup: CDR1 MNHEY, CDR2 SVGAGI. CDR3 nucleotide sequence: TGTGCCAGCAGTTCCCACAGGGTCAGGGGCCACGAGCAGTACTTC. It translates to CASSSHRVRGHEQYF.

The rearrangement links TRBV6-6 to TRBJ1-5; tentatively, D is TRBD1 (6 bases). CDR1 and CDR2 from the germline V gene are MNHNY and SVGAGI (reference sequence). V was shortened by 4 bases and J by 5 bases, with 15 bases between the two germline ends. The CDR3 extends over 15 amino acids. Here the CDR3 reads CASSSRDTLYQPQHF. CDR3 bases: TGTGCCAGCAGTTCCCGGGACACACTATATCAGCCCCAGCATTTT.

This clone has only one observation. The chain couples TRBV7-9 to TRBJ2-5, with 7 bases aligning to TRBD1. This CDR3 region has 16 residues. V was pared by 1 base and J by 4 bases, with 9 bases of the junction left unmatched. Germline V lookup: CDR1 SEHNR, CDR2 FQNEAQ (reference sequence). The CDR3 protein is CASSLGGQGVGETQYF. For the CDR3, the DNA is TGTGCCAGCAGCTTAGGGGGCCAGGGGGTAGGAGAGACCCAGTACTTC. The complete variable domain, with remaining parts taken from reference TRBV7-9 and TRBJ2-5, reads DTGVSQNPRHKITKRGQNVTFRCDPISEHNRLYWYRQTLGQGPEFLTYFQNEAQLEKSRLLSDRFSAERPKGSFSTLEIQRTEQGDSAMYLCASSLGGQGVGETQYFGPGTRLLVL.

The chain couples TRBV5-6 to TRBJ2-1; 10 nucleotides match TRBD2. Unmatched junction bases numbered 5, after V lost 4 bases and J lost 4 bases. The CDR3 has 15 amino acids. CDR1 SGHDT and CDR2 YYEEEE come from the germline V gene. The CDR3 DNA reads as TGTGCCAGCAGCAAGACTAGCGGGCCTTACAATGAGCAGTTCTTC. Its translation: CASSKTSGPYNEQFF.

V and J are TRBV6-1 and TRBJ2-7; D not certain. Trimming stripped 2 bases from V and 0 bases from J, with 11 bases between. The CDR3 runs 15 residues. Germline V CDR1 and CDR2: MNHNS, SASEGT. This CDR3 reads CASSESGRSSYEQYF. The CDR3 nucleotides read TGTGCCAGCAGTGAATCTGGCAGGAGCTCCTACGAGCAGTACTTC.

This clone was picked up a small number of times. The chain is built from TRBV5-4 and TRBJ1-4; D may be TRBD1 (5 bases). CDR3 size: 11 residues. Germline assignment: CDR1 SGHNT and CDR2 YYREEE (reference sequence). Here the CDR3 reads CVGARREKLFF. The CDR3 DNA sequence: TGTGTCGGGGCCCGTAGAGAAAAACTGTTTTTT. The full variable domain, rest sourced from reference TRBV5-4 and TRBJ1-4, is ETGVTQSPTHLIKTRGQQVTLRCSSQSGHNTVSWYQQALGQGPQFIFQYYREEENGRGNFPPRFSGLQFPNYSSELNVNALELDDSALYLCVGARREKLFFGSGTQLSVL.

V and J are TRBV10-1 and TRBJ2-2; 9 bases fit TRBD2. Trimming removed 5 bases from V and 8 bases from J; junction bases left unmatched: 12. Germline CDR1 reads WNHNN; CDR2 reads SYGVQD (reference sequence). This CDR3 has 16 residues. The CDR3 nucleotides are TGCGCCAGCAGTCTTTTCGCGGGAGGGCCTAAGGGGGAGCTGTTTTTT. This encodes CASSLFAGGPKGELFF.

The V call is TRBV7-2, the J call TRBJ2-1, with D perhaps TRBD2 (5 bases). V lost 4 bases, J lost 7 bases, and 17 bases lay in between. The CDR3 runs 15 residues. Germline CDR1 reads SGHTA; CDR2 reads FQGNSA. CDR3 DNA sequence: TGTGCCAGCAGCTCAGCAGGACTTCCTGGAAATGAGCAGTTCTTC. Translated: CASSSAGLPGNEQFF. Combining the CDR3 with reference TRBV7-2 and TRBJ2-1 gives the whole variable domain GAGVSQSPSNKVTEKGKDVELRCDPISGHTALYWYRQSLGQGLEFLIYFQGNSAPDKSGLPSDRFSAERTGGSVSTLTIQRTQQEDSAVYLCASSSAGLPGNEQFFGPGTRLTVL.

CDR3 bases: TGCGCCAGCAGCTGGACAGGGAGTGGCTACACCTTC. Encoded protein: CASSWTGSGYTF. The rearrangement uses TRBV5-1 and TRBJ1-2; 8 bases are shared with TRBD1. This CDR3 contains 12 residues. Unmatched junction bases numbered 2, after V lost 3 bases and J lost 7 bases. Germline loops: CDR1 SGHRS, CDR2 YFSETQ.

The count of this clone is one. V is TRBV7-8 and J is TRBJ2-5; D may match TRBD1 or TRBD2 (5 bases each). Germline lookup yields CDR1 SGHVS and CDR2 FQNEAQ. The CDR3 covers 15 residues. The germline V and J ends were trimmed by 1 base and 1 base, with 10 bases remaining between them. The chain's CDR3 is CASSLVGTFQETQYF. DNA for the CDR3: TGTGCCAGCAGCTTAGTAGGGACGTTCCAAGAGACCCAGTACTTC.

The table lists this clone with a few counts. CDR3 amino acids: CAISAMTGGRYEQYF. Written as DNA, the CDR3 is TGTGCCATCAGTGCAATGACAGGGGGCAGGTACGAGCAGTACTTC. The rearrangement uses TRBV10-3 and TRBJ2-7; 10 bases line up with TRBD1. The CDR3 is made up of 15 amino acids. Germline trimming cut 4 bases from V and 4 bases from J; bases unmatched to any gene: 7. CDR1 is ENHRY and CDR2 is SYGVKD in the germline V gene.

J is TRBJ2-7 and V is TRBV27; no reliable D call. The CDR3 is made up of 13 amino acids. Germline CDR1 and CDR2: MNHEY and SMNVEV (reference sequence). The V end was cut by 3 bases, the J end by 0 bases, with 6 bases between. The CDR3 nucleotides are TGTGCCAGCAGTTTGGCTGACTCCTACGAGCAGTACTTC. Amino acids: CASSLADSYEQYF.

The chain uses TRBV14 and TRBJ2-3; D uncertain. The CDR3 is 13 amino acids. Between the trimmed V and J ends, which lost 0 bases and 6 bases, there was a span of 7 bases. Germline V CDR1 and CDR2: SGHDN, FVKESK. The CDR3 region is CASSQELGDTQYF. CDR3 sequence (DNA): TGTGCCAGCAGCCAAGAACTGGGGGATACGCAGTATTTT.

The gene calls are TRBV30 and TRBJ2-7; a weak D match, TRBD1 (6 bases). This CDR3 comprises 17 residues. V lost 0 bases to trimming and J lost 3 bases, with 21 bases between them. Germline loops: CDR1 GTSNPN, CDR2 SVGIG (reference sequence). In DNA, the CDR3 is TGTGCCTGGAGTGTAGACTATCGGGTTATCAGGGGCTACGAGCAGTACTTC. Protein product: CAWSVDYRVIRGYEQYF.